Presented here are 14 T cell receptor beta chains from one specimen sequenced in a study of blood T cell repertoires in COVID-19. Sequencing was performed with immunoSEQ multiplex PCR; in TCRdb, only in-frame clones are kept and a portion is missing. The table has 400,000 to 450,000 clones, roughly 88% seen once. Sequencing was done on a sample of PBMCs or T cells enriched from blood (not recorded which). The receptors shown here come from a man aged 18 to 29 who had recovered from COVID-19.

This chain links TRBV10-2 with TRBJ2-2; no firm D call. Germline lookup yields CDR1 WSHSY and CDR2 SAAADI. The CDR3 spans 11 residues. V was trimmed by 8 bases and J by 5 bases, leaving 6 bases between them. The CDR3 DNA follows: TGCGCCAGCGCACAGACCGGGGAGCTGTTTTTT. Translated, it gives CASAQTGELFF.

The CDR3 nucleotides read TGTGCCAGCAGCTTACTAGCGGGAGGGACCGGGGAGCTGTTTTTT. This sequence encodes CASSLLAGGTGELFF. The chain combines TRBV5-6 with TRBJ2-2, with 13 bases fitting TRBD2. The CDR3 covers 15 residues. In germline, CDR1 is SGHDT, CDR2 YYEEEE. J lost 5 bases, V lost 2 bases, and 0 bases had no gene match.

The chain recombines TRBV7-3 with TRBJ2-5, with D possibly matching TRBD2 (6 bases). Per the germline V gene, CDR1 is SGHTA and CDR2 is FQGTGA. This CDR3 has 13 amino acids. Trimming took off 3 bases at V and 3 bases at J, with 8 bases between the two ends. Here the CDR3 DNA reads TGTGCCAGCAGCTTGGACTATGAAGAGACCCAGTACTTC. Its translation: CASSLDYEETQYF.

This chain connects TRBV5-1 to TRBJ2-5, with 8 bases that match TRBD2. The ends lost 0 bases at V and 5 bases at J; junction bases unmatched: 6. Germline values: CDR1 SGHRS, CDR2 YFSETQ. The CDR3 runs to 15 residues. The CDR3 DNA is TGCGCCAGCAGCTTGGACGGGAGGGCCCCTGAGACCCAGTACTTC. Encoded protein: CASSLDGRAPETQYF.

The rearrangement uses TRBV29-1 and TRBJ2-3; no clear D gene. The length of the CDR3 is 12 residues. The germline V gene encodes CDR1 SQVTM and CDR2 ANQGSEA. V gave up 1 base and J gave up 4 bases, with 6 bases separating them. The CDR3, as DNA: TGCAGCGTTGAAGTCAGCGCAGATACGCAGTATTTT. This translates into CSVEVSADTQYF.

The CDR3 sequence is CASSPLLEGTYNEQFF. Here the CDR3 DNA reads TGTGCCAGCTCACCCCTACTAGAGGGCACCTACAATGAGCAGTTCTTC. The chain recombines TRBV18 with TRBJ2-1; a possible D gene is TRBD2 (5 bases). Trimming stripped 3 bases from V and 2 bases from J, with 14 bases between. This CDR3 contains 16 residues. The germline CDR1 and CDR2 sequences are KGHSH and LQKENI.

The chain uses TRBV11-3 and TRBJ1-3; possibly TRBD1 for D (6 bases). The CDR3 contains 18 residues. CDR1 and CDR2 from the germline V gene are SGHNT and YENEEA. V was pared by 0 bases and J by 0 bases, with 15 bases between. CDR3 coding DNA: TGTGCCAGCAGCTTAGATAAGGTCGGGACACGCTCTGGAAACACCATATATTTT. Protein: CASSLDKVGTRSGNTIYF.

This sequence joins TRBV7-9 and TRBJ2-5, with 10 bases lining up with TRBD2. The CDR3 length is 15 residues. Germline V lookup: CDR1 SEHNR, CDR2 FQNEAQ (reference sequence). V lost 4 bases, J lost 9 bases, and 11 bases stayed unmatched. This chain's CDR3 is CASSSRTSGHGAQYF. CDR3 DNA: TGTGCCAGCAGCTCCCGGACTAGCGGCCATGGGGCCCAGTACTTC.

This clone was seen a few times. The V gene is TRBV18, the J gene TRBJ2-7; D is possibly TRBD2 (5 bases). V was cut by 3 bases and J by 4 bases, with 13 bases left in between. The CDR3 is 14 residues long. Germline lookup yields CDR1 KGHSH and CDR2 LQKENI. This CDR3 is CASSPSGIGYEQYF. The CDR3 nucleotides are TGTGCCAGCTCACCTTCCGGGATCGGGTACGAGCAGTACTTC.

This sequence joins TRBV6-5 and TRBJ1-1; D remains ambiguous. The CDR3 is 13 amino acids. V was clipped by 7 bases and J by 1 base, with 10 bases between them. Looked up from germline, CDR1 is MNHEY and CDR2 is SVGAGI. CDR3 nucleotides: TGTGCCAGCATTCCTCCAGGGAACACTGAAGCTTTCTTT. Translated: CASIPPGNTEAFF.

The V and J genes are TRBV28 and TRBJ1-4, with a tentative D call TRBD1 (6 bases). V was pared by 3 bases and J by 5 bases, with 13 bases between. CDR1 MDHEN and CDR2 SYDVKM come from the germline V gene. The CDR3 spans 15 residues. For the CDR3, the DNA is TGTGCCAGCAGTTTCGTGGACAGAAGAAATGAAAAACTGTTTTTT. It yields the protein CASSFVDRRNEKLFF.

J is TRBJ2-7 and V is TRBV20-1; 9 bases fit TRBD1. Germline V gene sequence: CDR1 DFQATT, CDR2 SNEGSKA (reference sequence). The CDR3 contains 14 residues. V lost 3 bases to trimming and J lost 1 base; unmatched junction nucleotides: 4. CDR3 coding DNA: TGCAGTGCTAGTGGGACAGGGAGATCCTACGAGCAGTACTTC. Encoded protein: CSASGTGRSYEQYF.

Only one count was recorded for this clone. The rearrangement joins TRBV6-6 to TRBJ1-2, with no clear D. V lost 9 bases and J 5 bases, leaving 16 bases between the germline ends. Germline V lookup: CDR1 MNHNY, CDR2 SVGAGI (reference sequence). The CDR3 spans 13 residues. CDR3: CASSDNFLYGYTF. The CDR3 coding sequence is TGTGCCAGTTCAGACAATTTCTTGTATGGCTACACCTTC.

The rearrangement joins TRBV5-8 to TRBJ2-7; 9 bases agree with TRBD1. The V and J ends lost 0 bases and 2 bases, in that order; junction bases with no gene match: 9. Germline CDR1 is SGHTS and CDR2 is YDEGEE. This CDR3 region has 17 residues. The CDR3 bases are TGTGCCAGCAGCTTGGATCACGGACAGGGGATCCCCTACGAGCAGTACTTC. Translating it yields CASSLDHGQGIPYEQYF.